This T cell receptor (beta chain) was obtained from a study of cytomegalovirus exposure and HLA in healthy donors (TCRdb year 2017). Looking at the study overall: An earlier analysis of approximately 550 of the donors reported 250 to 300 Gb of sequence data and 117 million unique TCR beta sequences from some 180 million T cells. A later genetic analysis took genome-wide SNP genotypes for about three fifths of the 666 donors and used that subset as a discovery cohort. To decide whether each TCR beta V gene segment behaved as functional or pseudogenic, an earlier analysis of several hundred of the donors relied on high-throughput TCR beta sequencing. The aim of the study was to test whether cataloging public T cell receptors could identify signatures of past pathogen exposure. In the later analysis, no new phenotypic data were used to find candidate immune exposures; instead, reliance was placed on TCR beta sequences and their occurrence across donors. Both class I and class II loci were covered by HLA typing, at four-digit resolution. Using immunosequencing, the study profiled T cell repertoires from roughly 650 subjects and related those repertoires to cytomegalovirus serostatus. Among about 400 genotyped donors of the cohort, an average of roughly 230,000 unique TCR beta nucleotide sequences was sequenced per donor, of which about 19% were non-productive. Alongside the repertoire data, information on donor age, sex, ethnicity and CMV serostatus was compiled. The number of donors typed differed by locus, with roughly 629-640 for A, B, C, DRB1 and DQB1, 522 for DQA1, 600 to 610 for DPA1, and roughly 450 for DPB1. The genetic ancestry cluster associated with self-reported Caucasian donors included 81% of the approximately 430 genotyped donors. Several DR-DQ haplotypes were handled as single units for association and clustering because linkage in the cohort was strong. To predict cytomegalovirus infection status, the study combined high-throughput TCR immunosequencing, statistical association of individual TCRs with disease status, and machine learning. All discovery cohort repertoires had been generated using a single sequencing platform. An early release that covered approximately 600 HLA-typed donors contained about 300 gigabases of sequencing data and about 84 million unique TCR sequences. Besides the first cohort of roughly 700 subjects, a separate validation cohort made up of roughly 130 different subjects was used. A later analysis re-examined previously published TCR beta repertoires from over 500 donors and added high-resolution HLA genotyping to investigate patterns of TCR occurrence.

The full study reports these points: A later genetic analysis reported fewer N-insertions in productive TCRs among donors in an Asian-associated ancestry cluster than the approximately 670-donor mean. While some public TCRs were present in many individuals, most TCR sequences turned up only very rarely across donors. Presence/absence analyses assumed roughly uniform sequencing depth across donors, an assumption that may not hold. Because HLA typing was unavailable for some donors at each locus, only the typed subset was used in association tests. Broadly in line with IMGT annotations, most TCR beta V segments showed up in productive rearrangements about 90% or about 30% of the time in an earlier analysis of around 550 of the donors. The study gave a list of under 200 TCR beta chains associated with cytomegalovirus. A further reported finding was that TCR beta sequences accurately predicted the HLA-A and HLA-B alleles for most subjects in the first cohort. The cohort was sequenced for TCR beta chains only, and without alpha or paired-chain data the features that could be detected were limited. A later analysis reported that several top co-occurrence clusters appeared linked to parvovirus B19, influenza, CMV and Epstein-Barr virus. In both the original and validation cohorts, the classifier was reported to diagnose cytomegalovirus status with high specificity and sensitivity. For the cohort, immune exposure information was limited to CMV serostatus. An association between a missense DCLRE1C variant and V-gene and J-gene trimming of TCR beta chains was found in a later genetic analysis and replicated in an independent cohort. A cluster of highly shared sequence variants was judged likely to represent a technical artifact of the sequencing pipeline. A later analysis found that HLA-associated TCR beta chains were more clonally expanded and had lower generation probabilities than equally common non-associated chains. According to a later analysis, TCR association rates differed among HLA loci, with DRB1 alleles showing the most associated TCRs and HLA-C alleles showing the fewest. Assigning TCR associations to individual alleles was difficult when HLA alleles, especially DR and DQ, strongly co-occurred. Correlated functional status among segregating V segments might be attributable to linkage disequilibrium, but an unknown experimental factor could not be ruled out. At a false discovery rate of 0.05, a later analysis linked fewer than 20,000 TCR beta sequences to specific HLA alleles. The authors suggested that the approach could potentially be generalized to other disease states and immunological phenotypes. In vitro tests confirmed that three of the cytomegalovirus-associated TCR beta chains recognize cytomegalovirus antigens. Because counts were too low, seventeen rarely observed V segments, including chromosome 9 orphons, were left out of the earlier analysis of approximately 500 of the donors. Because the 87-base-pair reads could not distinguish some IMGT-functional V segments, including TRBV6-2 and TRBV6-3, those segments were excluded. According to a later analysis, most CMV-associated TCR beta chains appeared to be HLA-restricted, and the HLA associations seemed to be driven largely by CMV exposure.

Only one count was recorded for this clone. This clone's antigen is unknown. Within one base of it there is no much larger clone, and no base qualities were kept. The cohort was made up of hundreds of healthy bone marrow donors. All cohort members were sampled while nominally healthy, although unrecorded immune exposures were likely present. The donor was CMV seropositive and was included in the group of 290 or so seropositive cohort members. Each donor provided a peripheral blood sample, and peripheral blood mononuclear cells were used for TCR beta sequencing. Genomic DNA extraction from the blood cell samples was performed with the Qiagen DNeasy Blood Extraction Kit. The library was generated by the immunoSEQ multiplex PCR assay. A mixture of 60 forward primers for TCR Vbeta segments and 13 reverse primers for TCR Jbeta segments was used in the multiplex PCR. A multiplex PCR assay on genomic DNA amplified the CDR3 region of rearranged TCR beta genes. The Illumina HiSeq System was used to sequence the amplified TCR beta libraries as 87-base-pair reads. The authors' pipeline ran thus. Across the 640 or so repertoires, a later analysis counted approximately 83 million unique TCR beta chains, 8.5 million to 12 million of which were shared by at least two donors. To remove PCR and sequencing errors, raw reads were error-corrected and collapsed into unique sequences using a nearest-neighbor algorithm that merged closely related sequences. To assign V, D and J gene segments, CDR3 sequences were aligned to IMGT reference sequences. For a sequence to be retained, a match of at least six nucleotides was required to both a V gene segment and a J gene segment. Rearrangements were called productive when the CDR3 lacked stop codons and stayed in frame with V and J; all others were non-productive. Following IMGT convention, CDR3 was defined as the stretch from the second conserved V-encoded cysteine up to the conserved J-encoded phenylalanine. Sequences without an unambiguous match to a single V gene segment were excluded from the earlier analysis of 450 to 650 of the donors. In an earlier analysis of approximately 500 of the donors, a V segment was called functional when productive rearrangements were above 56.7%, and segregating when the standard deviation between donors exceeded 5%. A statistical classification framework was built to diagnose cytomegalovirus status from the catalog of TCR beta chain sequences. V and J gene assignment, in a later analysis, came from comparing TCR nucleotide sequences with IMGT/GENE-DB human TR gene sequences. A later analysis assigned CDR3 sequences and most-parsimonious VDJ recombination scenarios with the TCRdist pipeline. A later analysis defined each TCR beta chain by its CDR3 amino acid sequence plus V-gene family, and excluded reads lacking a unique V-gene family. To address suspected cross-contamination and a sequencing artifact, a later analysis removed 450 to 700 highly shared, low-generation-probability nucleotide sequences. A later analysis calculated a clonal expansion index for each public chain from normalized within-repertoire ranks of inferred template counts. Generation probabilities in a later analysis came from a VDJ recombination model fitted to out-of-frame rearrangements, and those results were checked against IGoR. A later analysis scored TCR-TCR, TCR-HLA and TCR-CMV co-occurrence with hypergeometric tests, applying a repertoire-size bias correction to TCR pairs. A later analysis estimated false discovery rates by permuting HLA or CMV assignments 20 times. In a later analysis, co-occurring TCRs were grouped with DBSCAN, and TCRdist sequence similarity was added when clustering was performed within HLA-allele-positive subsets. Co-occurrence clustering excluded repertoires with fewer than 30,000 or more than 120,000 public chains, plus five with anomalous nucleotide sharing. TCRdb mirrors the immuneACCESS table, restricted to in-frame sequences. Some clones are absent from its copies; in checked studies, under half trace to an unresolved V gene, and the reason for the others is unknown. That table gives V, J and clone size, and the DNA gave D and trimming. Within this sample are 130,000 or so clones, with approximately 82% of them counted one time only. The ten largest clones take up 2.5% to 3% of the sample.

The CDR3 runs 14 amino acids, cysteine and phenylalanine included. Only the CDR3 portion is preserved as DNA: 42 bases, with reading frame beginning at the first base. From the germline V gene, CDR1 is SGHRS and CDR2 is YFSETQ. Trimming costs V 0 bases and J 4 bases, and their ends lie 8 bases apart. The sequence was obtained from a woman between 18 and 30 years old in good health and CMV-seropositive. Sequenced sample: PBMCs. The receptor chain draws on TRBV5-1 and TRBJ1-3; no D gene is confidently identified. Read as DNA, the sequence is TGCGCCAGCAGCTTGGGGTGGGCAGGAAACACCATATATTTT. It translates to CASSLGWAGNTIYF.